The 28 T cell receptor beta chains below come from one sample, sequenced in a study of cytomegalovirus exposure and HLA in healthy donors. Both 60 Vbeta primers and 13 Jbeta primers went into the PCR. This table comes from immunoSEQ multiplex PCR, and its TCRdb copy is limited to in-frame clones, with some not included. This table holds hundreds of thousands of clones, around two thirds found once. What was sequenced was PBMCs. The receptors come from a female donor in good health and CMV-seronegative.

The J gene is TRBJ2-7, the V gene TRBV29-1, with TRBD2 matching over 13 bases. V trimming: 3 bases; J trimming: 3 bases; junction bases outside the gene matches: 5. The CDR3 is 15 amino acids. CDR1 is SQVTM, CDR2 ANQGSEA, per germline. The CDR3 loop reads CSVDGGTSGIYEQYF. The CDR3 DNA is TGCAGCGTTGATGGGGGGACTAGCGGGATCTACGAGCAGTACTTC.

The chain's CDR3 is CASSKMGLDTQYF. The CDR3 DNA reads as TGTGCCAGTAGTAAAATGGGCCTAGATACGCAGTATTTT. This rearrangement joins TRBV19 to TRBJ2-3; the D is unclear. V lost 4 bases and J 5 bases, leaving 10 bases between the germline ends. CDR3 length: 13 amino acids. The germline gives CDR1 LNHDA, CDR2 SQIVND (reference sequence). Complete variable domain (other parts from reference TRBV19 and TRBJ2-3): DGGITQSPKYLFRKEGQNVTLSCEQNLNHDAMYWYRQDPGQGLRLIYYSQIVNDFQKGDIAEGYSVSREKKESFPLTVTSAQKNPTAFYLCASSKMGLDTQYFGPGTRLTVL.

The CDR3 protein is CASSYDGGYGYTF. The CDR3 bases are TGCGCCAGCAGTTACGACGGGGGTTATGGCTACACCTTC. The rearrangement joins TRBV5-1 to TRBJ1-2; D perhaps matches TRBD1 (5 bases). Germline-derived CDR1 and CDR2 are SGHRS and YFSETQ. CDR3 length: 13 amino acids. V was shortened by 5 bases and J by 5 bases, with 13 bases between the two germline ends.

This clone was seen more than once but under ten times. The genes are TRBV13 and TRBJ2-7; 10 bases are shared with TRBD1. The trim removed 5 bases at V and 5 bases at J, leaving 12 bases unmatched. CDR3 length: 16 amino acids. Germline V gives CDR1 PRHDT, CDR2 FYEKMQ (reference sequence). This CDR3 is CASSAPPGQGSHEQYF. The CDR3 region has the DNA TGTGCCAGCAGCGCCCCACCGGGACAGGGGTCCCACGAGCAGTACTTC.

The rearrangement uses TRBV7-7 and TRBJ2-2; 10 nucleotides align to TRBD2. The CDR3 covers 16 residues. Germline-derived CDR1 and CDR2 are SSHAT and FNYEAQ (reference sequence). V was clipped by 4 bases and J by 4 bases; unmatched bases: 6. CDR3 bases: TGTGCCAGCAGCTCTAGCGGGAGCCACTCCACCGGGGAGCTGTTTTTT. Protein product: CASSSSGSHSTGELFF.

The chain has TRBV5-1 and TRBJ2-5; 7 bases line up with TRBD1. Gene TRBJ2-7 matches the end of the DNA better, so the J call may be wrong. The CDR3 loop spans 16 amino acids. Germline V CDR1 and CDR2: SGHRS, YFSETQ. CDR3 coding DNA: TGCGCCAGCAGCTTGGGGCCGACAGGGTTCAGCGGCGAGCAGTACTTC. Translation: CASSLGPTGFSGEQYF.

V gene TRBV6-4 combines with J gene TRBJ2-7; D is unresolved. Germline values: CDR1 MRHNA, CDR2 SNTAGT. V was clipped by 8 bases and J by 5 bases, with 10 bases between them. This CDR3 has 11 amino acids. The CDR3 coding sequence is TGTGCCAGCCCAGAAACACACGAGCAGTACTTC. It is translated as CASPETHEQYF.

The chain links TRBV7-9 to TRBJ2-7, with D possibly TRBD2 on 5 matching bases. The CDR3 contains 15 residues. The germline V and J ends were trimmed by 1 base and 0 bases, with 10 bases remaining between them. CDR1 SEHNR and CDR2 FQNEAQ come from the germline V gene (reference sequence). The CDR3 region has the DNA TGTGCCAGCAGCTTAGAAGGACTCAGCTCCTACGAGCAGTACTTC. It translates to CASSLEGLSSYEQYF.

This clone was seen once. The J gene is TRBJ2-2, the V gene TRBV29-1, with no clear D. This CDR3 spans 10 amino acids. Trimming pared 3 bases from V and 7 bases from J, leaving 3 bases between. Germline V lookup: CDR1 SQVTM, CDR2 ANQGSEA. CDR3 sequence: CSVDSGELFF. In DNA form, the CDR3 reads TGCAGCGTTGATAGCGGGGAGCTGTTTTTT.

The chain carries TRBV7-8 and TRBJ2-2; 15 bases match TRBD2. The CDR3 spans 16 residues. J gave up 8 bases and V 5 bases, and 6 bases lay outside the gene matches. Germline-derived CDR1 and CDR2 are SGHVS and FQNEAQ. CDR3 amino acids: CASSPGLAGGPGELFF. CDR3 in DNA: TGTGCCAGCAGCCCAGGACTAGCGGGAGGGCCAGGGGAGCTGTTTTTT.

The sample holds a few counts of this clone. The J gene is TRBJ1-5, the V gene TRBV7-2, with 7 bases fitting TRBD1. Germline trimming cut 4 bases from V and 7 bases from J; bases unmatched to any gene: 10. Germline values: CDR1 SGHTA, CDR2 FQGNSA. The CDR3 length is 15 residues. CDR3 residues: CASSSDREPLQPQHF. The CDR3 bases are TGTGCCAGCAGCTCCGACAGGGAGCCTTTACAGCCCCAGCATTTT. The full variable domain, completed using reference TRBV7-2 and TRBJ1-5, is GAGVSQSPSNKVTEKGKDVELRCDPISGHTALYWYRQSLGQGLEFLIYFQGNSAPDKSGLPSDRFSAERTGGSVSTLTIQRTQQEDSAVYLCASSSDREPLQPQHFGDGTRLSIL.

This clone appeared a few times. This CDR3 reads CASSLVVGAVTDTQYF. CDR3 bases: TGCGCCAGCAGCTTGGTAGTGGGCGCCGTCACAGATACGCAGTATTTT. The chain carries TRBV5-1 and TRBJ2-3, with D unresolved. Per germline, CDR1 SGHRS and CDR2 YFSETQ. Trimming removed 0 bases from V and 2 bases from J, with 13 bases in between. CDR3 size: 16 residues. Together with reference TRBV5-1 and TRBJ2-3, the CDR3 gives the full variable domain: KAGVTQTPRYLIKTRGQQVTLSCSPISGHRSVSWYQQTPGQGLQFLFEYFSETQRNKGNFPGRFSGRQFSNSRSEMNVSTLELGDSALYLCASSLVVGAVTDTQYFGPGTRLTVL.

This chain joins TRBV9 and TRBJ1-5; TRBD1 agrees at 7 bases. This CDR3 is built from 14 residues. The ends lost 3 bases at V and 2 bases at J; junction bases unmatched: 2. Germline CDR1 SGDLS, CDR2 YYNGEE. Here the CDR3 reads CASSATGGNQPQHF. The CDR3 DNA is TGTGCCAGCAGCGCAACAGGGGGCAATCAGCCCCAGCATTTT.

V usage is TRBV6-1 and J usage is TRBJ2-1; TRBD1 matches at 10 bases. Per germline, CDR1 MNHNS and CDR2 SASEGT. Losses at the gene ends were 7 bases for V and 4 bases for J; bases not matched to a gene: 7. This CDR3 region has 15 residues. This chain's CDR3 is CASTRQGAGYNEQFF. CDR3 in DNA: TGTGCCAGCACCCGACAGGGGGCGGGATACAATGAGCAGTTCTTC.

The V call is TRBV7-9, the J call TRBJ2-2, with 7 nucleotides matching TRBD2. The CDR3 covers 15 residues. Germline V gene lookup returns CDR1 SEHNR and CDR2 FQNEAQ (reference sequence). J gave up 6 bases and V 0 bases, and 4 bases lay outside the gene matches. The CDR3 nucleotides are TGTGCCAGCAGCTTAGCGCGGGAGAAGGCCGGGGAGCTGTTTTTT. Its translation: CASSLAREKAGELFF.

The count of this clone is one. The CDR3 is CASSAKLGRAYNEQFF. CDR3 nucleotides: TGTGCCAGCAGCGCAAAACTAGGGAGGGCGTACAATGAGCAGTTCTTC. The rearrangement uses TRBV7-6 and TRBJ2-1; 7 bases match TRBD2. With V trimmed by 5 bases and J by 4 bases, 11 bases remained unmatched. The CDR3 is made up of 16 amino acids. Per germline, CDR1 SGHVS and CDR2 FNYEAQ.

J is TRBJ2-1 and V is TRBV5-1, with 7 bases lining up with TRBD1. Looked up from germline, CDR1 is SGHRS and CDR2 is YFSETQ. The CDR3 has 13 amino acids. Germline trimming cut 4 bases from V and 10 bases from J; bases unmatched to any gene: 8. In DNA form, the CDR3 reads TGCGCCAGCAGCCACCGACAGGGAGTGGAGCAGTTCTTC. Amino acids: CASSHRQGVEQFF.

This clone was seen only a few times. The chain joins TRBV10-3 to TRBJ1-5; TRBD1 matches at 10 bases. V lost 4 bases and J lost 6; bases outside the gene matches: 3. This CDR3 is built from 14 residues. Per germline, CDR1 ENHRY and CDR2 SYGVKD. CDR3 nucleotides: TGTGCCATCAGTGGGGGGACAGGGGTTCAGCCCCAGCATTTT. It specifies CAISGGTGVQPQHF.

DNA for the CDR3: TGTGCCAGCAGCAGACTGGCAGGGTCGCGCACAGATACGCAGTATTTT. It encodes CASSRLAGSRTDTQYF. The genes are TRBV25-1 and TRBJ2-3; tentatively, D is TRBD1 (5 bases). The CDR3 consists of 16 residues. Germline assignment: CDR1 MGHDK and CDR2 SYGVNS. Trimming took off 6 bases at V and 1 base at J, with 17 bases between the two ends.

The chain is built from TRBV27 and TRBJ2-3, with D uncertain. In germline, CDR1 is MNHEY, CDR2 SMNVEV (reference sequence). V dropped 5 bases and J dropped 0 bases, with 9 bases sitting between them. The length of the CDR3 is 14 residues. CDR3 in DNA: TGTGCCAGCAGTCGACGACTTAGCACAGATACGCAGTATTTT. As protein: CASSRRLSTDTQYF.

The chain uses TRBV5-6 and TRBJ2-7; 8 bases are shared with TRBD1. Germline-derived CDR1 and CDR2 are SGHDT and YYEEEE. J gave up 0 bases and V 1 base, and 9 bases lay outside the gene matches. The CDR3 is 17 residues long. CDR3 residues: CASSLYAGTGFSYEQYF. The CDR3 nucleotides read TGTGCCAGCAGCTTGTATGCCGGGACAGGATTCTCCTACGAGCAGTACTTC.

This clone has just one count. The V gene is TRBV11-2, the J gene TRBJ1-5, with 8 positions matching TRBD1. Germline loops: CDR1 SGHAT, CDR2 FQNNGV. Unmatched junction bases numbered 5, after V lost 5 bases and J lost 5 bases. The CDR3 has 14 amino acids. The CDR3 loop is CASSGDRRHQPQHF. DNA of the CDR3: TGTGCCAGCAGCGGGGACAGGCGGCATCAGCCCCAGCATTTT. The entire variable domain, with the rest obtained from reference TRBV11-2 and TRBJ1-5, is as follows: EAGVAQSPRYKIIEKRQSVAFWCNPISGHATLYWYQQILGQGPKLLIQFQNNGVVDDSQLPKDRFSAERLKGVDSTLKIQPAKLEDSAVYLCASSGDRRHQPQHFGDGTRLSIL.

This clone was observed a single time. J is TRBJ1-2 and V is TRBV5-1, with unresolved D. The CDR3 runs 14 residues. V lost 0 bases, J lost 0 bases, and 6 bases lay in between. The germline CDR1 and CDR2 sequences are SGHRS and YFSETQ. DNA for the CDR3: TGCGCCAGCAGCTTGGCGGAGACTAACTATGGCTACACCTTC. It translates to CASSLAETNYGYTF.

V is TRBV5-1 and J is TRBJ1-3; D possibly corresponds to TRBD1 (5 bases). The CDR3 length is 14 residues. Trimming removed 4 bases from V and 0 bases from J, with 8 bases in between. CDR1 and CDR2 (germline): SGHRS, YFSETQ. CDR3 in DNA: TGCGCCAGCAGCACGGGGGGCTCTGGAAACACCATATATTTT. Amino acids: CASSTGGSGNTIYF.

The CDR3 is CASSLDRVDYGYTF. CDR3 in DNA: TGCGCCAGCAGCTTGGATCGGGTCGACTATGGCTACACCTTC. V and J are TRBV5-1 and TRBJ1-2; no reliable D call. This CDR3 has 14 residues. In germline, CDR1 is SGHRS, CDR2 YFSETQ. Trimming stripped 0 bases from V and 3 bases from J, with 9 bases between.

The genes are TRBV19 and TRBJ1-5; D uncertain. V was shortened by 3 bases and J by 0 bases, with 15 bases between the two germline ends. The germline CDR1 and CDR2 sequences are LNHDA and SQIVND (reference sequence). This CDR3 has 17 amino acids. CDR3 protein: CASSMVPAAYSNQPQHF. The DNA for the CDR3 is TGTGCCAGTAGTATGGTTCCGGCGGCCTATAGCAATCAGCCCCAGCATTTT.

This rearrangement joins TRBV29-1 to TRBJ2-7, with 7 bases fitting TRBD1. The ends lost 4 bases at V and 3 bases at J; junction bases unmatched: 6. The CDR3 runs 13 residues. Germline CDR1 SQVTM, CDR2 ANQGSEA. The CDR3 spells CSVVAGTVYEQYF. The DNA of the CDR3 is TGCAGCGTTGTGGCAGGGACAGTCTACGAGCAGTACTTC.

As to this clone: A junction end diverges from the germline sequence, so it may reflect a read error. The rearrangement links TRBV7-7 to TRBJ2-1, with 11 bases lining up with TRBD2. Germline values: CDR1 SSHAT, CDR2 FNYEAQ (reference sequence). This CDR3 has 18 residues. CDR3 sequence reads: CASSPGLAAPGGYNEQFF. For the CDR3, the DNA is TGTGCTAGCAGCCCGGGACTAGCGGCCCCGGGAGGCTACAATGAGCAGTTCTTC.